These T cell receptor beta chains were read from a single sample in a study of T-cell memory formation after mild COVID-19. TCRdb analysed the 5' RACE reads with MiXCR anew, one entry per CDR3 protein. The sample includes approximately 500,000 distinct CDR3 sequences, roughly 25% of them seen just once. The sample taken for sequencing was PBMCs or a T cell subset sorted from them (not recorded which). The receptors were gathered from an adult woman who had mild COVID-19 (a few samples of this study predate the infection). Cell type and time point are not known. The CDR3 runs from the conserved cysteine through the conserved F or W. Fields, in order: J gene, clone size, D gene, V gene, CDR3 protein, CDR3 DNA. D genes are given only for firm matches. Clone size is given for some rows only: seen once, a few or many times, or a class if the clone is expanded.

j_gene: TRBJ2-3
abundance: few
d_gene: TRBD2
v_gene: TRBV9
CDR3aa: CASSPTGLTSTDTQYF
CDR3nt: TGTGCCAGCAGCCCCACGGGACTAACTAGCACAGATACGCAGTATTTT

j_gene: TRBJ2-7
abundance: .
d_gene: .
v_gene: TRBV4-1
CDR3aa: CASSIAPSGRWDYEQYF
CDR3nt: TGCGCCAGCAGCATAGCCCCTAGTGGGAGATGGGACTACGAGCAGTACTTC

j_gene: TRBJ2-6
abundance: .
d_gene: .
v_gene: TRBV12-3/TRBV12-4
CDR3aa: CASSLPRVRANVLTF
CDR3nt: TGTGCCAGCAGTTTACCCAGGGTCCGGGCCAACGTCCTGACTTTC

j_gene: TRBJ1-5
abundance: .
d_gene: .
v_gene: TRBV6-2/TRBV6-3
CDR3aa: CASREQELYSNQPQHF
CDR3nt: TGTGCCAGCAGGGAACAGGAGCTTTATAGCAATCAGCCCCAGCATTTT

j_gene: TRBJ1-2
abundance: few
d_gene: TRBD1
v_gene: TRBV27
CDR3aa: CASSFLPLGQGYGYTF
CDR3nt: TGTGCCAGCAGTTTCCTACCTTTGGGACAGGGTTATGGCTACACCTTC

j_gene: TRBJ2-3
abundance: .
d_gene: .
v_gene: TRBV7-8
CDR3aa: CASTSADAPAADTQYF
CDR3nt: TGTGCCAGCACCTCCGCTGACGCCCCGGCGGCAGATACGCAGTATTTT

j_gene: TRBJ2-3
abundance: few
d_gene: .
v_gene: TRBV12-3/TRBV12-4
CDR3aa: CASRPIRGSFADTQYF
CDR3nt: TGTGCCAGCAGACCAATCAGGGGTAGTTTCGCAGATACGCAGTATTTT

j_gene: TRBJ2-3
abundance: .
d_gene: TRBD1
v_gene: TRBV25-1
CDR3aa: CASSPIRGRGLSTDTQYF
CDR3nt: TGTGCCAGCAGCCCAATCCGCGGAAGGGGGCTTAGCACAGATACGCAGTATTTT

j_gene: TRBJ2-7
abundance: few
d_gene: TRBD2
v_gene: TRBV11-1
CDR3aa: CASSRGLSFEQYF
CDR3nt: TGTGCCAGCAGCCGGGGACTATCGTTCGAGCAGTACTTC

j_gene: TRBJ1-1
abundance: .
d_gene: .
v_gene: TRBV7-9
CDR3aa: CASSSSSFREAFF
CDR3nt: TGTGCCAGCAGCTCATCCTCGTTCAGGGAAGCTTTCTTT